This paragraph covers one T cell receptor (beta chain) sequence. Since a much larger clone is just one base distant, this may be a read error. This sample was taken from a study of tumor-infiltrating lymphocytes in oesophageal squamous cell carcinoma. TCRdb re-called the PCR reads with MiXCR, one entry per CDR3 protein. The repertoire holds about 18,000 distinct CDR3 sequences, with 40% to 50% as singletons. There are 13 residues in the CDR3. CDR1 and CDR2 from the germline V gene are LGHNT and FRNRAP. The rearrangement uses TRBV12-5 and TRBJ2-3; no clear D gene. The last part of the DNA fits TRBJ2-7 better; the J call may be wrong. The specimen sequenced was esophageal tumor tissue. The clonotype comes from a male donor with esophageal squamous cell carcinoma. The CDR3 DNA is TGTGCTAGTGGTTTGGGGAGATTCGATGAGCAGTACTTC. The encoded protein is CASGLGRFDEQYF.